This T cell receptor (beta chain) was sequenced for a study of CD4 T cells in relation to SARS-CoV-2 and coronaviruses. Regarding the study as a whole: Crossreactive clones expanded significantly less to SARS-CoV-2 than monoreactive clones. The cross-reactivity analysis covered only spike protein, not other viral proteins.

Note on this clone: The antigen remains unidentified.

Assay used: immunoSEQ multiplex PCR; TCRdb lists only in-frame clones, some missing. The sample gives tens of thousands of clones, around four fifths of which show up once; 9.5% to 15% is in the top ten. Unexposed donor CD4+ T cells date from about 2011-2018, before the COVID-19 pandemic. Isolation of CD4+ T cells took place after about eleven days in culture. Testing used SARS-CoV-2 S/N and four cold-coronavirus spikes on unexposed-donor CD4+ T cells, cells permitting. The TCR was taken from a human donor in good health. The sample was CD4+ T cells from PBMCs, cultured in vitro.

CDR3 DNA sequence: TGTGCCAGCAGTTACTTAGTCACGTCAGATAATTCACCCCTCCACTTT. Protein sequence: CASSYLVTSDNSPLHF. This sequence joins TRBV6-6 and TRBJ1-6; no clear D. Trimming took 1 base from V and 5 from J, leaving 12 bases between them. Germline CDR1 MNHNY, CDR2 SVGAGI (reference sequence). The CDR3 has 16 residues.